The present T cell receptor beta chain was sequenced within a study of identical twins. Study outcomes and limitations: Low generation-probability sequences were in excess among twin-shared out-of-frame alpha sequences. Models, which agreed with sharing between unrelated individuals, nonetheless underestimated the out-of-frame TCR alpha sharing seen in monozygotic twins.

With regard to this clonotype: The target antigen is unknown.

The V and J ends lost 2 bases and 6 bases respectively, with 10 bases between them. Germline V lookup: CDR1 SGHDT, CDR2 YYEEEE. This CDR3 has 13 amino acids. Only healthy Caucasians were included as donors. With template switching, a universal primer site was added, and the cDNA carried unique molecular identifiers. One entry per CDR3 protein results from TCRdb running MiXCR on the 5' RACE reads. The sample lists roughly 490,000 distinct CDR3 sequences; over 11% were seen once. This sample also appeared in a second study, on yellow fever vaccine responses in identical twins.

This chain joins TRBV5-6 and TRBJ2-3; D gene ambiguous. Sequenced input: CD4+ T cells sorted from blood. The clonotype was recovered from a woman under 30 in good health. Written as DNA, the CDR3 is TGTGCCAGCAGCTTAGGGTTGTTGGATACGCAGTATTTT. Protein product: CASSLGLLDTQYF.